Each of the 29 T cell receptor beta chains below was sequenced from the same sample in a study of regulatory T cells in long-lasting Graves disease. The sample's time point: newly diagnosed GD, antithyroid drugs for less than 3 months. Isolated PBMC RNA provided the starting material for the TCR library. Investigators prepared the TCR beta libraries by applying iRepertoire HTBI primers and Arm-PCR of CDR3 regions. TCRdb processed the multiplex PCR reads anew with MiXCR; each CDR3 protein has one entry. The sample comprises a few hundred thousand distinct CDR3 sequences, approximately 20% of which are singletons, and more than 20% rests with the top ten. Here the sequenced sample was peripheral blood mononuclear cells (PBMCs), taken at new diagnosis, from a patient treated with antithyroid drugs. The source of these receptors is a female donor with Graves disease.

This clonotype came up once. This chain links TRBV11-2 with TRBJ2-3; 12 nucleotides agree with TRBD2. This CDR3 is built from 19 residues. The ends lost 1 base at V and 0 bases at J; junction bases unmatched: 8. Per germline, CDR1 SGHAT and CDR2 FQNNGV. The CDR3 spells CASSLGLAGAKASTDTQYF. CDR3 in DNA: TGTGCCAGCAGCTTAGGACTAGCGGGAGCCAAAGCTAGCACAGATACGCAGTATTTT.

This clonotype appeared many times. The gene calls are TRBV25-1 and TRBJ2-3, with 7 bases fitting TRBD1. This CDR3 contains 15 residues. The V and J ends lost 1 base and 5 bases, in that order; junction bases with no gene match: 6. Germline assignment: CDR1 MGHDK and CDR2 SYGVNS. In DNA form, the CDR3 reads TGTGCCAGCAGTGAATGGCGACAGGGAGAAGATACGCAGTATTTT. This gives the protein CASSEWRQGEDTQYF.

This clonotype was observed many times. CDR3 residues: CSARGDRGHYEQYF. CDR3 sequence (DNA): TGCAGTGCTAGGGGGGACAGGGGGCACTACGAGCAGTACTTC. The J gene is TRBJ2-7, the V gene TRBV20-1; 12 bases align to TRBD1. V lost 3 bases and J lost 3; bases outside the gene matches: 3. CDR3 length: 14 residues. Germline CDR1 reads DFQATT; CDR2 reads SNEGSKA (reference sequence).

This clonotype was observed at least ten times. This rearrangement joins TRBV20-1 to TRBJ2-7, with 11 bases lining up with TRBD2. Germline trimming cut 0 bases from V and 5 bases from J; bases unmatched to any gene: 12. The CDR3 contains 17 residues. The V gene's germline CDR1 is DFQATT and CDR2 SNEGSKA (reference sequence). CDR3 region: CSARDLTSGRGSHEQYF. The DNA for the CDR3 is TGCAGTGCTAGAGATCTAACTAGCGGGAGAGGGTCCCACGAGCAGTACTTC.

This clonotype was seen ten or more times. For the CDR3, the DNA is TGTGCCAGCAGCTTAGGCGGACAGGGCCAAGAGACCCAGTACTTC. It yields the protein CASSLGGQGQETQYF. The rearrangement uses TRBV7-9 and TRBJ2-5, with 8 bases aligning to TRBD1. CDR1 is SEHNR and CDR2 is FQNEAQ in the germline V gene (reference sequence). With V trimmed by 1 base and J by 1 base, 2 bases remained unmatched. This CDR3 has 15 residues. Together with reference TRBV7-9 and TRBJ2-5, the CDR3 gives the full variable domain: DTGVSQNPRHKITKRGQNVTFRCDPISEHNRLYWYRQTLGQGPEFLTYFQNEAQLEKSRLLSDRFSAERPKGSFSTLEIQRTEQGDSAMYLCASSLGGQGQETQYFGPGTRLLVL.

About this clonotype: This may come from a read error, since a much larger clone is one base off. This chain uses TRBV5-6 with TRBJ2-1; possibly TRBD2 for D (6 bases). Germline-derived CDR1 and CDR2 are SGHDT and YYEEEE. The CDR3 is 16 residues long. V lost 4 bases and J lost 10, with 24 bases in between. CDR3 protein: CASSPRSVAASYEQFF. DNA of the CDR3: TGTGCCAGCAGCCCCCGATCGGTAGCGGCTTCCTACGAGCAGTTCTTC.

This clonotype was counted a few times. Relative to the germline gene, one junction end is altered; a read error may explain this. The chain is built from TRBV7-9 and TRBJ2-4; D is perhaps TRBD1 (5 bases). Germline CDR1 and CDR2: SEHNR and FQNEAQ (reference sequence). This CDR3 region has 11 residues. This chain's CDR3 is CASSLAGSWDF. The CDR3 DNA is TGTGCCAGCAGCTTGGCAGGGTCGTGGGACTTC.

V usage is TRBV6-1 and J usage is TRBJ2-3; the match to TRBD1 covers 8 bases. This CDR3 region has 17 residues. With V trimmed by 5 bases and J by 0 bases, 10 bases remained unmatched. Germline assignment: CDR1 MNHNS and CDR2 SASEGT. The CDR3 sequence: CASSIRQGIVSTDTQYF. The CDR3 coding sequence is TGTGCCAGCAGTATTAGACAGGGGATAGTAAGCACAGATACGCAGTATTTT.

A few counts support this clonotype. This chain uses TRBV5-6 with TRBJ1-5; D remains unclear. Germline V gene lookup returns CDR1 SGHDT and CDR2 YYEEEE. The CDR3 sequence is 15 residues long. CDR3 in amino acids: CVGSLAVSSNQPQHF. The CDR3 bases are TGTGTCGGCAGCTTGGCGGTCAGCAGCAATCAGCCCCAGCATTTT.

This clonotype showed up just a few times. A much larger clone differs by one base, so this may be a read error. V and J are TRBV11-2 and TRBJ2-2; TRBD2 aligns across 7 bases. Per germline, CDR1 SGHAT and CDR2 FQNNGV. The trim removed 2 bases at V and 3 bases at J, leaving 6 bases unmatched. This CDR3 spans 16 amino acids. The CDR3 region is CASSLRAGRDTGELFF. The CDR3 DNA sequence: TGTGCCAGCAGCTTAAGGGCGGGGAGGGACACCGGGGAGCTGTTTTTT. The whole variable domain, filled in from reference TRBV11-2 and TRBJ2-2, reads EAGVAQSPRYKIIEKRQSVAFWCNPISGHATLYWYQQILGQGPKLLIQFQNNGVVDDSQLPKDRFSAERLKGVDSTLKIQPAKLEDSAVYLCASSLRAGRDTGELFFGEGSRLTVL.

The V call is TRBV20-1, the J call TRBJ1-2, with TRBD1 matching over 9 bases. CDR1 is DFQATT, CDR2 SNEGSKA, per germline (reference sequence). The CDR3 totals 16 residues. Unmatched junction bases numbered 5, after V lost 0 bases and J lost 0 bases. The CDR3 region is CSARDSGTGTNYGYTF. In DNA form, the CDR3 reads TGCAGTGCTAGAGATAGCGGGACAGGGACTAACTATGGCTACACCTTC.

This clonotype was seen many times. The gene calls are TRBV20-1 and TRBJ2-7; 14 bases agree with TRBD2. This CDR3 is 17 amino acids long. CDR1 and CDR2 (germline): DFQATT, SNEGSKA (reference sequence). Trimming at V came to 0 bases and at J to 6 bases, leaving 10 bases not matched to a gene. CDR3 protein: CSARDRLAGGVMAEQYF. Written as DNA, the CDR3 is TGCAGTGCTAGAGATCGACTAGCGGGAGGGGTGATGGCCGAGCAGTACTTC.

This clonotype was seen at least ten times. This chain links TRBV11-2 with TRBJ2-5; no clear D gene. Germline V gene sequence: CDR1 SGHAT, CDR2 FQNNGV. This CDR3 is 14 amino acids long. V lost 5 bases and J lost 2, with 12 bases in between. CDR3 nucleotides: TGTGCCAGCAGCCCGTCAGCTCTTCAAGAGACCCAGTACTTC. Its protein product is CASSPSALQETQYF.

This clonotype was seen many times. This chain uses TRBV30 with TRBJ2-5; tentative D call: TRBD1 (6 bases). The CDR3 is made up of 14 amino acids. Trimming took 3 bases from V and 2 from J, leaving 13 bases between them. CDR1 GTSNPN and CDR2 SVGIG come from the germline V gene (reference sequence). The CDR3 bases are TGTGCCTGGAGGCAACAGGGAAGACAAGAGACCCAGTACTTC. This gives the protein CAWRQQGRQETQYF.

This clonotype appeared many times. J is TRBJ1-1 and V is TRBV2; D ambiguous. Germline assignment: CDR1 SNHLY and CDR2 FYNNEI. V lost 3 bases, J lost 11 bases, and 13 bases lay in between. This CDR3 contains 12 residues. The CDR3 nucleotides are TGTGCCAGCAGTGATACCCGGTCACGGGCTTTCTTT. It is translated as CASSDTRSRAFF. The full variable domain, rest sourced from reference TRBV2 and TRBJ1-1, is EPEVTQTPSHQVTQMGQEVILRCVPISNHLYFYWYRQILGQKVEFLVSFYNNEISEKSEIFDDQFSVERPDGSNFTLKIRSTKLEDSAMYFCASSDTRSRAFFGQGTRLTVV.

This clonotype was seen repeatedly, ten times or more. The V gene is TRBV28, the J gene TRBJ2-5; TRBD2 agrees at 8 bases. The germline V gene has CDR1 MDHEN and CDR2 SYDVKM. V lost 2 bases and J lost 10; bases outside the gene matches: 9. CDR3 length equals 14 residues. CDR3 in DNA: TGTGCCAGCAGTTTAGGCAGACTAGCGAGGATCCAGTACTTC. This translates into CASSLGRLARIQYF.

This clonotype was detected many times. V is TRBV19 and J is TRBJ1-5; a possible D gene is TRBD1 (5 bases). The CDR3 covers 15 residues. Between the trimmed V and J ends, which lost 3 bases and 7 bases, there was a span of 16 bases. The germline CDR1 and CDR2 sequences are LNHDA and SQIVND (reference sequence). The CDR3 protein is CASSIRDPGNQPQHF. In DNA, the CDR3 is TGTGCCAGTAGTATTCGGGACCCCGGTAACCAGCCCCAGCATTTT.

The table lists this clonotype with many counts. DNA of the CDR3: TGTGCCAGCAGTGAAGATGCGTGGGGGACGCAGTATTTT. Protein: CASSEDAWGTQYF. This chain connects TRBV2 to TRBJ2-3, with D perhaps assigned TRBD1 or TRBD2 (5 bases each). CDR1 and CDR2 from the germline V gene are SNHLY and FYNNEI. There are 13 residues in the CDR3. Between the trimmed V and J ends, which lost 1 base and 9 bases, there was a span of 11 bases.

Regarding this clonotype: Germline is not matched at one junction end, which may reflect a read error. The genes are TRBV6-1 and TRBJ2-5; D ambiguous. The CDR3 covers 12 residues. From germline, CDR1 is MNHNS and CDR2 SASEGT. The CDR3 DNA follows: TGTGCCAGCAGTGAATTATGGGAATTTTGGTTCTTC. It specifies CASSELWEFWFF.

At least ten counts were recorded for this clonotype. The chain employs TRBV27 and TRBJ1-5, with D tentatively TRBD1 (6 bases). Trimming took off 8 bases at V and 6 bases at J, with 14 bases between the two ends. This CDR3 has 13 residues. CDR1 and CDR2 (germline): MNHEY, SMNVEV (reference sequence). CDR3 sequence (DNA): TGTGCCAGCTCCCGGGACACCGGTCAGCCCCAGCATTTT. Protein sequence: CASSRDTGQPQHF.

Ten or more counts support this clonotype. V and J are TRBV20-1 and TRBJ2-5; D might be TRBD1 (6 bases). This CDR3 is built from 15 residues. Per the germline V gene, CDR1 is DFQATT and CDR2 is SNEGSKA (reference sequence). V shed 0 bases and J shed 2 bases, with 13 bases lying between them. In nucleotides, the CDR3 is TGCAGTGCTAGAGATGGTAGGGACAATCAAGAGACCCAGTACTTC. It translates to CSARDGRDNQETQYF.

At least ten counts were recorded for this clonotype. The chain links TRBV20-1 to TRBJ2-2, with D uncertain. Germline V gene data show CDR1 as DFQATT and CDR2 as SNEGSKA (reference sequence). The CDR3 runs 13 residues. V dropped 2 bases and J dropped 7 bases, with 11 bases sitting between them. Here the CDR3 DNA reads TGCAGTGCTAGACCCGGGTCGGGCGGGGAGCTGTTTTTT. Translation: CSARPGSGGELFF.

This clonotype was seen at least ten times. V and J are TRBV20-1 and TRBJ1-2; D remains ambiguous. The germline gives CDR1 DFQATT, CDR2 SNEGSKA (reference sequence). V was shortened by 2 bases and J by 4 bases, with 14 bases between the two germline ends. This CDR3 has 14 amino acids. DNA of the CDR3: TGCAGTGCTAGAACCGCAGCCCACGTCTATGGCTACACCTTC. Translated, it gives CSARTAAHVYGYTF.

V gene TRBV11-2 combines with J gene TRBJ2-1; possible D gene TRBD1, 6 bases. Deletions cut 3 bases from V and 4 bases from J, with 13 bases between. Germline CDR1 reads SGHAT; CDR2 reads FQNNGV. The CDR3 spans 15 residues. CDR3 coding DNA: TGTGCCAGCAGCTTGTATGGACAGATATACAATGAGCAGTTCTTC. Its protein product is CASSLYGQIYNEQFF. Based on the CDR3 plus reference TRBV11-2 and TRBJ2-1, the full variable domain is EAGVAQSPRYKIIEKRQSVAFWCNPISGHATLYWYQQILGQGPKLLIQFQNNGVVDDSQLPKDRFSAERLKGVDSTLKIQPAKLEDSAVYLCASSLYGQIYNEQFFGPGTRLTVL.

The V gene is TRBV7-9, the J gene TRBJ2-5; D is unclear. The V end was cut by 5 bases, the J end by 6 bases, with 16 bases between. CDR1 SEHNR and CDR2 FQNEAQ come from the germline V gene (reference sequence). CDR3 size: 14 residues. CDR3 nucleotide sequence: TGTGCCAGCAGCCAAGCAGGCAGCGAGCAGACCCAGTACTTC. Residues: CASSQAGSEQTQYF.

Ten or more counts support this clonotype. The chain has TRBV27 and TRBJ2-3; no definite D call. V dropped 3 bases and J dropped 2 bases, with 6 bases sitting between them. This CDR3 contains 13 residues. Germline V lookup: CDR1 MNHEY, CDR2 SMNVEV (reference sequence). The CDR3 spells CASSFLITDTQYF. DNA of the CDR3: TGTGCCAGCAGTTTCCTCATCACAGATACGCAGTATTTT.

This clonotype was recorded many times. The rearrangement links TRBV19 to TRBJ2-3; no firm D call. V gave up 6 bases and J gave up 1 base, with 11 bases separating them. The germline V gene encodes CDR1 LNHDA and CDR2 SQIVND (reference sequence). The CDR3 consists of 14 residues. CDR3 in amino acids: CASSRRPRTDTQYF. CDR3 DNA sequence: TGTGCCAGTAGCCGCCGACCCCGCACAGATACGCAGTATTTT.

This clonotype was detected many times. The chain recombines TRBV20-1 with TRBJ2-1; 15 positions match TRBD2. In germline, CDR1 is DFQATT, CDR2 SNEGSKA (reference sequence). The CDR3 runs 16 residues. The V gene end was trimmed by 1 base and the J gene end by 6 bases; junction bases not matched to a gene: 4. DNA for the CDR3: TGCAGTGCTAGAGGGGGACTAGCGGGAGGATCCAATGAGCAGTTCTTC. Its protein is CSARGGLAGGSNEQFF.

Remarks on this clonotype: A far larger clone is off by one base, so a read error is likely. The genes are TRBV7-9 and TRBJ2-3; D perhaps matches TRBD2 (6 bases). Germline CDR1 SEHNR, CDR2 FQNEAQ (reference sequence). The CDR3 length is 17 residues. CDR3 amino acids: CASSLRPRGTGGDTRYF. DNA for the CDR3: TGTGCCAGCAGCTTACGGCCTCGCGGGACCGGAGGGGATACGCGGTATTTT. Full variable domain (remainder filled in from reference TRBV7-9 and TRBJ2-3): DTGVSQNPRHKITKRGQNVTFRCDPISEHNRLYWYRQTLGQGPEFLTYFQNEAQLEKSRLLSDRFSAERPKGSFSTLEIQRTEQGDSAMYLCASSLRPRGTGGDTRYFGPGTRLTVL.